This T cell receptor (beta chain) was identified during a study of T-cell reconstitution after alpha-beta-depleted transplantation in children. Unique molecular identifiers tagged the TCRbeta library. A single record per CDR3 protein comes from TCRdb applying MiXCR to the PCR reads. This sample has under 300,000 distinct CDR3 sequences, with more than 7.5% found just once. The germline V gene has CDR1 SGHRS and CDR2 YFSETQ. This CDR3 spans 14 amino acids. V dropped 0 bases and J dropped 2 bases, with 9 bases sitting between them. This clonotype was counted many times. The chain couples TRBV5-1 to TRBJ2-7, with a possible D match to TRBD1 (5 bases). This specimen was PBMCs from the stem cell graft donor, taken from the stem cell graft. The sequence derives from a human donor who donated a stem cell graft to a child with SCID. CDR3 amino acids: CASSLADSAYEQYF. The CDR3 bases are TGCGCCAGCAGCTTGGCAGACAGCGCCTACGAGCAGTACTTC.